A single sample is the source of the 22 T cell receptor beta chains below, sequenced in a study of T cells in severe cutaneous drug reactions. The donors had carbamazepine-induced Stevens-Johnson syndrome or toxic epidermal necrolysis. Bulk and single-cell libraries used iRepertoire multiplex PCR with TCR subtype-specific primers. TCRdb derives one entry per CDR3 protein from the multiplex PCR reads, leaving out DNA. Here the sample table reports roughly 10,000 distinct CDR3 sequences. Sequencing was carried out using cells from a skin blister. The receptors derive from a human donor with Stevens-Johnson syndrome, a severe cutaneous drug reaction.

The rearrangement joins TRBV29-1 to TRBJ2-7; as DNA is missing, the TRBD2 call by TCRdb cannot be tested. The CDR3 spans 15 residues. The germline gives CDR1 SQVTM, CDR2 ANQGSEA. The CDR3 sequence is CSVLKLRDRWYEQYF.

V and J are TRBV29-1 and TRBJ2-5; TCRdb picks TRBD2, but there is no DNA to check that call. The CDR3 runs 13 residues. Germline values: CDR1 SQVTM, CDR2 ANQGSEA. CDR3: CSTDAGGRETQYF.

This rearrangement joins TRBV29-1 to TRBJ1-2. CDR3 length equals 13 residues. Germline lookup yields CDR1 SQVTM and CDR2 ANQGSEA. Here the CDR3 reads CSVGNTENYGYTF.

The rearrangement links TRBV7-9 to TRBJ2-7; TCRdb reports TRBD1, a call that lacks DNA to check it against. Germline V gene sequence: CDR1 SEHNR, CDR2 FQNEAQ (reference sequence). The CDR3 runs to 16 residues. The chain's CDR3 is CASSLLDGGKGYEQYF.

The chain joins TRBV29-1 to TRBJ1-2; there is no DNA to check the TCRdb D call of TRBD1. The CDR3 is made up of 11 amino acids. From germline, CDR1 is SQVTM and CDR2 ANQGSEA. CDR3 amino acids: CSVVGGRGYTF.

The rearrangement uses TRBV29-1 and TRBJ2-7; the TCRdb D gene call, TRBD2, has no DNA to confirm it. This CDR3 contains 15 residues. The germline V gene encodes CDR1 SQVTM and CDR2 ANQGSEA. The CDR3 here is CSAAGTSGSYYEQYF.

V is TRBV29-1 and J is TRBJ2-3; TCRdb's assignment of TRBD2 cannot be checked, as there is no DNA. CDR1 and CDR2 (germline): SQVTM, ANQGSEA. The CDR3 consists of 16 residues. The CDR3 loop reads CSVVRLAVFSTDTQYF.

The rearrangement links TRBV20-1 to TRBJ1-5; TCRdb outputs TRBD1, but without DNA this stays unchecked. Germline V gene sequence: CDR1 DFQATT, CDR2 SNEGSKA (reference sequence). The CDR3 extends over 13 amino acids. The CDR3: CSASPTGGGPQHF.

This chain connects TRBV29-1 to TRBJ2-7; checking the TCRdb D call of TRBD2 is not possible without DNA. Germline CDR1 SQVTM, CDR2 ANQGSEA. This CDR3 is built from 15 residues. The CDR3 loop is CSVDGWGPSSYEQYF.

Measured by frequency, this clonotype is medium-sized. V usage is TRBV12-3 or TRBV12-4 and J usage is TRBJ2-1; TCRdb designates TRBD2, a call that cannot be tested without DNA. CDR3 length: 11 residues. The CDR3 is CASSLGDYPFF.

This clonotype is classed as medium-sized by frequency. This chain joins TRBV20-1 and TRBJ1-4; TCRdb picks TRBD1, but there is no DNA to check that call. The length of the CDR3 is 15 residues. CDR1 DFQATT and CDR2 SNEGSKA come from the germline V gene (reference sequence). CDR3: CSAIPMTGAGEKLFF.

V usage is TRBV7-2 and J usage is TRBJ1-3; the D call of TRBD1 rests on TCRdb alone, since no DNA is present to check it. Germline V CDR1 and CDR2: SGHTA, FQGNSA. The length of the CDR3 is 16 residues. CDR3 sequence reads: CASSPGQRGSGNTIYF.

The chain joins TRBV29-1 to TRBJ1-2; TCRdb's D call, TRBD1, is unchecked because there is no DNA. CDR3 length equals 13 residues. Germline V gene sequence: CDR1 SQVTM, CDR2 ANQGSEA. The CDR3 here is CSVDQTGDYGYAF.

The chain links TRBV11-2 to TRBJ2-5; TCRdb indicates TRBD1, and absent DNA this call remains unverified. Germline V CDR1 and CDR2: SGHAT, FQNNGV. The CDR3 totals 16 residues. CDR3 in amino acids: CASSLVRGTAQETQYF.

The chain joins TRBV29-1 to TRBJ2-3; the TCRdb D gene call, TRBD2, has no DNA to confirm it. This CDR3 spans 14 amino acids. Germline CDR1 and CDR2: SQVTM and ANQGSEA. The CDR3 is CSAASGSSPDTQYF.

According to its frequency, this clonotype is medium-sized. This sequence joins TRBV20-1 and TRBJ2-7; absent DNA, TCRdb's TRBD1 call cannot be checked. The CDR3 covers 13 residues. Germline V lookup: CDR1 DFQATT, CDR2 SNEGSKA (reference sequence). Here the CDR3 reads CSAEETGSYEQYF.

The chain links TRBV20-1 to TRBJ1-2; TCRdb lists TRBD1, though no DNA is available to test this call. CDR1 and CDR2 from the germline V gene are DFQATT and SNEGSKA (reference sequence). The CDR3 loop spans 13 amino acids. CDR3 amino acids: CSARDRGNYGYTF.

The rearrangement links TRBV20-1 to TRBJ2-1. The CDR3 runs 14 residues. In germline, CDR1 is DFQATT, CDR2 SNEGSKA (reference sequence). The chain's CDR3 is CSAETLSSYNEQFF.

This chain uses TRBV29-1 with TRBJ2-7; TCRdb names TRBD1, which stays unverified in the absence of DNA. CDR3 length equals 13 residues. Per germline, CDR1 SQVTM and CDR2 ANQGSEA. The CDR3 is CSVRDRGSYEQYF.

This clonotype registers large by frequency. The chain is built from TRBV20-1 and TRBJ1-1; the D gene TCRdb calls, TRBD1, cannot be checked with no DNA. Germline V gene data show CDR1 as DFQATT and CDR2 as SNEGSKA (reference sequence). The CDR3 sequence is 14 residues long. This CDR3 reads CSAGDRRRNTEAFF.

The rearrangement joins TRBV20-1 to TRBJ1-5; the TRBD1 assignment by TCRdb is unverifiable without DNA. Germline CDR1 and CDR2: DFQATT and SNEGSKA (reference sequence). The CDR3 covers 14 residues. CDR3 protein: CSADSDYSNQPQHF.

The chain is built from TRBV29-1 and TRBJ2-3. The germline CDR1 and CDR2 sequences are SQVTM and ANQGSEA. The CDR3 is 13 residues long. This CDR3 reads CSVEDWPHDTQYF.